Each of the 32 T cell receptor beta chains below was sequenced from the same sample in a study of CXCR3-negative and CXCR3-positive naive CD8 T cells. General observations from the study: Relative to CXCR3-negative naive cells, CXCR3-positive naive cells had more hydrophobic TRB CDR3s.

These TCRs' antigens remain unknown. UMI-tagged TRB cDNA libraries were built via 5' RACE. TCRdb reprocessed the 5' RACE reads and reports one entry per CDR3 protein, with no DNA. The table lists some 130,000 distinct CDR3 sequences. Sequenced sample: naive CXCR3+ CD8+ T cells from blood. Subset denoted: CD45RO-CCR7+CD27+CD95- naive CD8+ T cells expressing CXCR3 (TNR3+). These receptors all come from a human donor in good health. Some clones in this sample may be carry-over from other donors' samples.

The chain employs TRBV28 and TRBJ2-3; TCRdb returns TRBD1, unconfirmable since there is no DNA. Germline loops: CDR1 MDHEN, CDR2 SYDVKM. This CDR3 is built from 15 residues. The CDR3 spells CASSLAGTSTDTQYF.

The chain recombines TRBV29-1 with TRBJ2-1; the D call of TRBD2 rests on TCRdb alone, since no DNA is present to check it. In germline, CDR1 is SQVTM, CDR2 ANQGSEA. The CDR3 contains 14 residues. CDR3 residues: CSTLGPASYNEQFF.

The chain uses TRBV29-1 and TRBJ2-7. Germline V gene sequence: CDR1 SQVTM, CDR2 ANQGSEA. This CDR3 is 13 amino acids long. The CDR3 is CSASRSDSYEQYF.

The genes are TRBV27 and TRBJ2-2; TCRdb designates TRBD1, a call that cannot be tested without DNA. Germline V lookup: CDR1 MNHEY, CDR2 SMNVEV (reference sequence). The CDR3 totals 16 residues. The CDR3: CASSLLPGEFTGELFF.

CDR3 loop: CASSWKESYGYTF. V and J are TRBV27 and TRBJ1-2. This CDR3 has 13 amino acids. CDR1 and CDR2 from the germline V gene are MNHEY and SMNVEV (reference sequence).

This chain joins TRBV5-1 and TRBJ2-1. Looked up from germline, CDR1 is SGHRS and CDR2 is YFSETQ. CDR3 length equals 16 residues. CDR3 loop: CASSWLSGGSYNEQFF.

The V call is TRBV6-5, the J call TRBJ1-1; TCRdb proposes TRBD1, but this gene call is untestable without DNA. CDR3 length: 15 amino acids. Germline-derived CDR1 and CDR2 are MNHEY and SVGAGI. This chain's CDR3 is CASSLMGQGNTEAFF.

The rearrangement joins TRBV29-1 to TRBJ2-7; the TRBD2 assignment by TCRdb is unverifiable without DNA. This CDR3 is 14 amino acids long. Germline V CDR1 and CDR2: SQVTM, ANQGSEA. The CDR3 is CSVEIRESTYEQYF.

The rearrangement links TRBV7-3 to TRBJ2-5; TCRdb outputs TRBD1, but without DNA this stays unchecked. The CDR3 consists of 14 residues. Looked up from germline, CDR1 is SGHTA and CDR2 is FQGTGA. The CDR3 here is CASSSGGGHETQYF.

The chain has TRBV6-5 and TRBJ1-2. The CDR3 covers 11 residues. Germline CDR1 is MNHEY and CDR2 is SVGAGI. This CDR3 reads CASTSSGGYTF.

V and J are TRBV7-2 and TRBJ1-1. The V gene's germline CDR1 is SGHTA and CDR2 FQGNSA. The CDR3 spans 12 residues. The CDR3 spells CASSFENTEAFF.

The chain combines TRBV7-9 with TRBJ1-5; without DNA, the TCRdb call of TRBD1 cannot be checked. CDR3 length equals 14 residues. CDR1 and CDR2 from the germline V gene are SEHNR and FQNEAQ (reference sequence). The CDR3 sequence: CASSFSGGNQPQHF.

The rearrangement uses TRBV7-6 and TRBJ2-7; TCRdb returns TRBD1, unconfirmable since there is no DNA. CDR3 length: 14 amino acids. Germline lookup yields CDR1 SGHVS and CDR2 FNYEAQ. The CDR3 region is CASSPPDRAFEQYF. The variable domain in full, with the rest retrieved from reference TRBV7-6 and TRBJ2-7, is GAGVSQSPRYKVTKRGQDVALRCDPISGHVSLYWYRQALGQGPEFLTYFNYEAQQDKSGLPNDRFSAERPEGSISTLTIQRTEQRDSAMYRCASSPPDRAFEQYFGPGTRLTVT.

This chain joins TRBV12-3 or TRBV12-4 and TRBJ2-7. The CDR3 contains 13 residues. CDR3 residues: CASKGLGSREQYF.

V gene TRBV27 combines with J gene TRBJ2-3; the D call from TCRdb, TRBD1, cannot be confirmed without DNA. This CDR3 comprises 12 residues. CDR1 is MNHEY and CDR2 is SMNVEV in the germline V gene (reference sequence). The chain's CDR3 is CASREQGRGQYF.

This chain joins TRBV5-1 and TRBJ2-1; TCRdb reports TRBD2, a call that lacks DNA to check it against. Germline V gives CDR1 SGHRS, CDR2 YFSETQ. CDR3 length: 14 amino acids. The CDR3 region is CASSLAREINEQFF. The entire variable domain, with the rest obtained from reference TRBV5-1 and TRBJ2-1, is as follows: KAGVTQTPRYLIKTRGQQVTLSCSPISGHRSVSWYQQTPGQGLQFLFEYFSETQRNKGNFPGRFSGRQFSNSRSEMNVSTLELGDSALYLCASSLAREINEQFFGPGTRLTVL.

V usage is TRBV15 and J usage is TRBJ2-3; TCRdb gives TRBD2 as the D gene, but with no DNA this cannot be confirmed. Germline V gene data show CDR1 as LNHNV and CDR2 as YYDKDF (reference sequence). This CDR3 is 17 amino acids long. This CDR3 reads CATRKTGTSGHTDTQYF.

The chain is built from TRBV2 and TRBJ1-2; absent DNA, TCRdb's TRBD1 call cannot be checked. This CDR3 contains 18 residues. CDR1 and CDR2 (germline): SNHLY, FYNNEI. The CDR3 sequence: CASNPGRDRALIGYGYTF.

The chain couples TRBV20-1 to TRBJ2-7; TCRdb lists TRBD1, though no DNA is available to test this call. This CDR3 spans 13 amino acids. The germline gives CDR1 DFQATT, CDR2 SNEGSKA (reference sequence). Here the CDR3 reads CSAHLRGTEEQYF.

V and J are TRBV20-1 and TRBJ2-3; as DNA is missing, the TRBD1 call by TCRdb cannot be tested. The CDR3 has 13 amino acids. CDR1 and CDR2 from the germline V gene are DFQATT and SNEGSKA (reference sequence). CDR3: CSAMGGGSDTQYF.

The gene calls are TRBV6-1 and TRBJ1-2; checking the TCRdb D call of TRBD1 is not possible without DNA. The CDR3 spans 11 residues. Germline CDR1 and CDR2: MNHNS and SASEGT. CDR3 sequence reads: CASIVGDGYTF.

The chain links TRBV12-3 or TRBV12-4 to TRBJ2-1; TCRdb's assignment of TRBD1 cannot be checked, as there is no DNA. The CDR3 is 15 amino acids. The CDR3 reads CASRARGAADNEQFF.

The V call is TRBV2, the J call TRBJ1-5; checking the TCRdb D call of TRBD1 is not possible without DNA. Germline CDR1 and CDR2: SNHLY and FYNNEI. The CDR3 sequence is 17 residues long. This CDR3 is CASSGYRDGDQDQPQHF.

The gene calls are TRBV4-2 and TRBJ2-7; checking the TCRdb D call of TRBD1 is not possible without DNA. There are 14 residues in the CDR3. CDR1 is LGHNA, CDR2 YNFKEQ, per germline. The CDR3 spells CASSRGTFSYEQYF.

The rearrangement joins TRBV7-8 to TRBJ2-1; TCRdb selects TRBD1, and the lack of DNA leaves this call unchecked. CDR1 SGHVS and CDR2 FQNEAQ come from the germline V gene. The CDR3 is 16 residues long. This CDR3 reads CASRTGTGGSYNEQFF.

The chain combines TRBV7-9 with TRBJ2-1. The CDR3 contains 15 residues. The germline V gene encodes CDR1 SEHNR and CDR2 FQNEAQ (reference sequence). CDR3 loop: CASSPITVPYNEQFF.

The genes are TRBV18 and TRBJ1-1; TCRdb gives TRBD1 as the D gene, but with no DNA this cannot be confirmed. This CDR3 is 15 amino acids long. CDR1 is KGHSH, CDR2 LQKENI, per germline. The CDR3 is CASSPLGQGDTEAFF.

This sequence joins TRBV7-3 and TRBJ1-1. Germline V gene sequence: CDR1 SGHTA, CDR2 FQGTGA. This CDR3 has 14 residues. CDR3 amino acids: CASSLRGGDTEAFF.

The V call is TRBV7-6, the J call TRBJ1-3; the TCRdb D gene call, TRBD1, has no DNA to confirm it. The CDR3 spans 16 residues. Germline-derived CDR1 and CDR2 are SGHVS and FNYEAQ. This chain's CDR3 is CASSPRQGLAGNTIYF.

The rearrangement joins TRBV7-9 to TRBJ2-4. This CDR3 has 15 amino acids. Per the germline V gene, CDR1 is SEHNR and CDR2 is FQNEAQ (reference sequence). The CDR3 here is CASSSPSLAKNIQYF.

V and J are TRBV28 and TRBJ1-2; TCRdb proposes TRBD1, but this gene call is untestable without DNA. The CDR3 is 13 amino acids. Germline V CDR1 and CDR2: MDHEN, SYDVKM. CDR3 sequence reads: CASMDRVLVNYTF.

This rearrangement joins TRBV19 to TRBJ2-1; TCRdb selects TRBD2, and the lack of DNA leaves this call unchecked. There are 14 residues in the CDR3. The germline gives CDR1 LNHDA, CDR2 SQIVND (reference sequence). CDR3 residues: CASSRVGLNNEQFF.